This TCR beta chain was identified in a study of OX40 agonist ivuxolimab in advanced cancers. With regard to the full study: Ivuxolimab, which targeted the costimulatory receptor OX40 (CD134), was an agonistic, fully human IgG2 monoclonal antibody. Intravenous ivuxolimab was administered to patients every 2 weeks at six dose levels: 0.01, 0.1, 0.3, 1.5, 3 and 10 mg/kg. Of the approximately 54 dose-escalation patients, hepatocellular carcinoma was present in 19, melanoma in some 15, renal cell carcinoma in 9 and head and neck cancer in 9. In the dose-escalation cohort, around 80% of patients were male, and the mean age was roughly 56 years with a range of roughly 23 to 90. Prior anti-PD-1, anti-PD-L1 or anti-CTLA-4 therapy was permitted, and checkpoint inhibitors had been received by 40% to 50% of dose-escalation patients. Three dose-escalation patients achieved partial responses, one with hepatocellular carcinoma and two with cutaneous melanoma. Peripheral TCRbeta sequencing was intended to test whether TCR sequence diversity was altered and clonal T-cell expansion was caused by ivuxolimab. The paper reports the monotherapy dose-escalation portion (N = 52 patients) of the phase I ivuxolimab trial.

To sequence the TCRbeta CDR3 region, genomic DNA was isolated from the sorted cells. The immunoSEQ Assay was used for sequencing of TCRbeta CDR3 regions. TCRdb retrieved this table from immuneACCESS and kept in-frame rearrangements only. Not all clones are present; in checked studies, unresolved V genes account for under half, and no reason is known for the remainder. This sample is represented by roughly 81,000 clones; 88% of them were singletons. Under 0.6% of the sample belongs to the ten largest clones. General study outcomes and caveats: Partial responders in the 0.1-3.0 mg/kg groups had among the lowest normalized peripheral clonal expansion, especially among CD8+ T cells. Low levels of normalized T-cell clonal expansion were also seen in some nonresponding patients. At doses from 0.1 to 3.0 mg/kg, clonal expansion was seen in both CD4+ and CD8+ blood T cells between baseline and week 6. The antigen specificity of the peripheral T cells that underwent clonal expansion was not determined. After ivuxolimab, expanded clones were on average more numerous among CD8+ T cells than among CD4+ T cells.

Patients with autoimmune disease history or receiving systemic immunosuppression were excluded from the trial. Peripheral blood for TCR sequencing was collected from all dose cohorts at baseline, on cycle 4 day 1, and on cycle 7 day 1. Samples came from an open-label, multicenter, first-in-human phase I dose-escalation trial of ivuxolimab. Adults with locally advanced or metastatic melanoma, renal cell carcinoma, hepatocellular carcinoma or head and neck squamous cell carcinoma were enrolled in the trial. Before TCR sequencing, CD4+ T cells and CD8+ T cells from peripheral blood were sorted into separate populations. The V and J ends are trimmed by 4 bases and 4 bases, leaving 10 bases between them. In the germline V gene, CDR1 corresponds to SQVTM and CDR2 to ANQGSEA. The CDR3, from cysteine to phenylalanine, totals 12 residues. Only the CDR3 portion is preserved as DNA: 36 bases, with reading frame beginning at the first base.

A word on this clone: The antigen it binds to is not known. Base qualities were left out, and no much larger clone turns up one base away.

The sample here was CD4+ or CD8+ T cells sorted from blood, taken in a trial of the OX40 agonist ivuxolimab. Here the chain combines TRBV29-1 and TRBJ2-5; the best D guess is TRBD2, with 5 bases matching. This receptor was taken from an adult with an advanced solid tumor such as melanoma, head and neck, liver or kidney cancer. The DNA sequence reads TGCAGCGTTGTCGAGGGTGGAGAGACCCAGTACTTC. Its translation is CSVVEGGETQYF.